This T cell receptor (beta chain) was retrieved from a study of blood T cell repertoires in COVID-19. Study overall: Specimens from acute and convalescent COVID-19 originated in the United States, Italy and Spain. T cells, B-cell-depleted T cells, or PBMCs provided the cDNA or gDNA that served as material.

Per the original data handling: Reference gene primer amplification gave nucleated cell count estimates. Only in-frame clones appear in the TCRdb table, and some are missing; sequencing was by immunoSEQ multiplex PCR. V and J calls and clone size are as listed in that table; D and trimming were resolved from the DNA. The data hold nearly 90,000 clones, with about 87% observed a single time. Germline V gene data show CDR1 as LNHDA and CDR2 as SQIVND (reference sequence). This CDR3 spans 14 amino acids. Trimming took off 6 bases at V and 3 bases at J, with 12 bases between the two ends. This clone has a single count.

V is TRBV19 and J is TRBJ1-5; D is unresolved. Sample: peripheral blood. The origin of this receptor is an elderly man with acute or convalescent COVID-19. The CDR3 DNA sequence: TGTGCCAGTAGGGATCCAGGCTACAATCAGCCCCAGCATTTT. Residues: CASRDPGYNQPQHF.